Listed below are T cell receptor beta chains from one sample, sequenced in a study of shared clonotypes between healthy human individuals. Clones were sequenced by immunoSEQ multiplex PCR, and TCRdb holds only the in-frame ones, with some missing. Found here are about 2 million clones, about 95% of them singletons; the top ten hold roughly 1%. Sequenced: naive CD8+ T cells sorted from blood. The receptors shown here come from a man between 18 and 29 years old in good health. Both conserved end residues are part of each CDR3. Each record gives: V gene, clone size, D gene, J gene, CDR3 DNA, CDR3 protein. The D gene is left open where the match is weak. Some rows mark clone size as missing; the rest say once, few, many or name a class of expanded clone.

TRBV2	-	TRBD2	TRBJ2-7	TGTGCCAGCAGTGGTCCTAGGGGGGGCACTAGCGGGGCCACCTACGAGCAGTACTTC	CASSGPRGGTSGATYEQYF
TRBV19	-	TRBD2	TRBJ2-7	TGTGCCAGTAGTAGGGGGACTAGCGGAGCCCCCTCCTACGAGCAGTACTTC	CASSRGTSGAPSYEQYF
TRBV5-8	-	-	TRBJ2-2	TGTGCCAGCAGCTTGACCCTTGGGGGAACCGGGGAGCTGTTTTTT	CASSLTLGGTGELFF
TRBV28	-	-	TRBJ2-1	TGTGCCAGCAGTTATGGGCCGGCCTACGGTGAGCAGTTCTTC	CASSYGPAYGEQFF
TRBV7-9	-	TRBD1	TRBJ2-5	TGTGCCAGCAGCCGATCATTCGGACAGGAGAGAGAGACCCAGTACTTC	CASSRSFGQERETQYF
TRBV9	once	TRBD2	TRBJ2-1	TGTGCCAGCAGCGCCAGCGGGGGGGCCGGTTTCGATGAGCAGTTCTTC	CASSASGGAGFDEQFF
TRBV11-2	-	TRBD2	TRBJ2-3	TGTGCCAGCAGCTTAGTTGGACTAGCGGGAGAGGTGGGGGATACGCAGTATTTT	CASSLVGLAGEVGDTQYF
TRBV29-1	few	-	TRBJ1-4	TGCAGCGCCCACACTAATGAAAAACTGTTTTTT	CSAHTNEKLFF
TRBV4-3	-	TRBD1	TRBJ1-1	TGCGCCAGCAGTCAACCCGGGACAGGTAACACTGAAGCTTTCTTT	CASSQPGTGNTEAFF
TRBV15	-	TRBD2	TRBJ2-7	TGTGCCACCAGCAGCTGGACTAGCGGGGGAAACTACGAGCAGTACTTC	CATSSWTSGGNYEQYF
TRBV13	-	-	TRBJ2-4	TGTGCCAGCAGCTTAGGCCGGAGGGTGGAAAACATTCAGTACTTC	CASSLGRRVENIQYF
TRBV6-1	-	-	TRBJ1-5	TGTGCCACCCCCTCGGAATGGGGTAGCAATCAGCCCCAGCATTTT	CATPSEWGSNQPQHF
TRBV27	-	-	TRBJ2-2	TGTGCCAGCAGCCTCAGAGTCACCGGGGAGCTGTTTTTT	CASSLRVTGELFF
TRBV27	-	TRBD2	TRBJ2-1	TGTGCCAGCAGTTCAAGGACTAGCGGGGGGGTGGCATACAATGAGCAGTTCTTC	CASSSRTSGGVAYNEQFF
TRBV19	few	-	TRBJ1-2	TGTGCCAGTAGTATAGGGATCTCCTACACCTTC	CASSIGISYTF
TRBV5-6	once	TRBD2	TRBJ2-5	TGTGCCAGCAGTTTGCTAGCGGTCCTACAAGAGACCCAGTACTTC	CASSLLAVLQETQYF
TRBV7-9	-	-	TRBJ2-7	TGTGCCAGCAGCGACAAGGGGAGGGGGAGCGACGAGCAGTACTTC	CASSDKGRGSDEQYF
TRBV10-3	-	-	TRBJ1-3	TGTGCCTCGGGCGGGGGGCCTGGAAACACCATATATTTT	CASGGGPGNTIYF
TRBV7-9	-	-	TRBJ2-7	TGTGCCAGCAGCCCTAGGTCAGGGGAATTGGGAACCTACGAGCAGTACTTC	CASSPRSGELGTYEQYF
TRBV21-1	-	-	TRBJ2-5	TGTGCCAGCAGCAAGCTTCCACCGGTGGAGGGGGCGGTGACCCAGTACTTC	CASSKLPPVEGAVTQYF
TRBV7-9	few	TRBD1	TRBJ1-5	TGTGCCAGCAGCGGACAGGGGCCTACCTACAATCAGCCCCAGCATTTT	CASSGQGPTYNQPQHF
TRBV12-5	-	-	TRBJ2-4	TGTGCTAGTTCCCCCGAGGGACCCCTAATTCAGTACTTC	CASSPEGPLIQYF
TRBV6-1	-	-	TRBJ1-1	TGTGCCAGCAGTCCTGCCTCGGGGAAGAACACTGAAGCTTTCTTT	CASSPASGKNTEAFF
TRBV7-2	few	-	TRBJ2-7	TGTGCCAGCAGCTTATGGGGCCCCTACGAGCAGTACTTC	CASSLWGPYEQYF
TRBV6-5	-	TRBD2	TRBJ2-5	TGTGCCAGCAGTTACTCCCCTAGCGGGTTGGGAGAGACCCAGTACTTC	CASSYSPSGLGETQYF
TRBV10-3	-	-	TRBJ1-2	TGTGCCCAAAGGGACACTGGGCCGGATGGCTACACCTTC	CAQRDTGPDGYTF
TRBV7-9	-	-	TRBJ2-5	TGTGCCAGCAGCCGTGCTCCTGAGACCCAGTACTTC	CASSRAPETQYF
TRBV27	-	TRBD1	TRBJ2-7	TGTGCCAGCAGTTTAAGTGCGGGGACAGGAACCTACGAGCAGTACTTC	CASSLSAGTGTYEQYF
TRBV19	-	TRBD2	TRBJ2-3	TGTGCCAGTAGTATCCAGCGGGAGGGCACAGATACGCAGTATTTT	CASSIQREGTDTQYF
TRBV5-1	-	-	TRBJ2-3	TGCGCCAGCAGCTTGTATATCGGTTCAGGGTTCGGAGATACGCAGTATTTT	CASSLYIGSGFGDTQYF
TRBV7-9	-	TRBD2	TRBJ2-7	TGTGCCATGTCCCCGCTAGCGGGGTCCTACGAGCAGTACTTC	CAMSPLAGSYEQYF
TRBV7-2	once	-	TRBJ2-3	TGTGCCAGCAGCGCCACCTACCCAGATACGCAGTATTTT	CASSATYPDTQYF
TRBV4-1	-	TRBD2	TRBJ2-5	TGCGCCAGCAGCCAGGACCCACTAGCGGGGGGGCCGGGAGAGACCCAGTACTTC	CASSQDPLAGGPGETQYF
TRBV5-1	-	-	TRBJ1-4	TGCGCCAGCAGCTTGGATACGGAGGAAAAACTGTTTTTT	CASSLDTEEKLFF
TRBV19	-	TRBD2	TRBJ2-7	TGTGCCAGTAGCCCCGGGGGGGTCGAGCAGTACTTC	CASSPGGVEQYF
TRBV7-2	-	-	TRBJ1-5	TGTGCCAGCAGCTTTTCGGGAAATCAGCCCCAGCATTTT	CASSFSGNQPQHF